This is a list of T cell receptor beta chains from one sample in a study of patients and donors after allogeneic stem cell transplantation. TCRdb processed the RT-PCR reads anew with MiXCR; each CDR3 protein has one entry. The sample holds about a million distinct CDR3 sequences, 15% to 20% seen once. The sequenced sample consisted of blood, either unsorted or a sorted T cell fraction (not recorded which). These TCRs come from a human donor who was either an allogeneic HSCT recipient or a stem cell or donor lymphocyte infusion donor (not recorded which). It is not recorded whose cells these are; they may come from a transplant donor. CDR3s include the opening cysteine and the closing phenylalanine or tryptophan. The D gene is left open where the match is weak. Clone size is given for some rows only: seen once, a few or many times, or a class if the clone is expanded.

J gene,V gene,D gene,clone size,CDR3 DNA,CDR3 protein
TRBJ2-2,TRBV18,.,few,.,CASSPGSPGSCFF
TRBJ2-6,TRBV6-1,.,.,TGTGCCAGCAGTGAAAAGGTCGTCCCCGGGGCCAACGTCCTGACTTTC,CASSEKVVPGANVLTF
TRBJ1-1,TRBV3-1,.,many,TGTGCCAGCAGCCCCTCGGACCGTGAAGCTTTCTTT,CASSPSDREAFF
TRBJ2-1,TRBV10-3,TRBD2,few,TGTGCCATCAGCCCTAGCGGGATCAATGAGCAGTTCTTC,CAISPSGINEQFF
TRBJ1-1,TRBV6-2/TRBV6-3,.,few,TGTGCCAGCCTACCGGACAGTAACACTGAAGCTTTCTTT,CASLPDSNTEAFF
TRBJ2-2,TRBV29-1,.,many,TGCAGCGTCTCTAGGGGCGGGACCGGGGAGCTGTTTTTT,CSVSRGGTGELFF
TRBJ1-3,TRBV7-2,.,.,TGTGCCAGCAGTTTGGAAATCGGAGGCCTATATTTT,CASSLEIGGLYF
TRBJ2-5,TRBV4-1,TRBD2,.,TGCGCCAGCAGCCGTATAGGGACTAGCGAAGGGACCCAGTACTTC,CASSRIGTSEGTQYF
TRBJ2-7,TRBV7-9,.,.,TGTGCCAGCAGCTTAGGGGACTGGAGCTCCTACGAGCAGTACTTC,CASSLGDWSSYEQYF
TRBJ1-2,TRBV24-1,.,.,TGTGCCACCAGTGATACTACCTATGGCTACACCTTC,CATSDTTYGYTF
TRBJ2-1,TRBV29-1,TRBD2,many,TGCAGCGTCCCGGGACTAGCGAGGAATGAGCAGTTCTTC,CSVPGLARNEQFF
TRBJ1-3,TRBV25-1,.,many,TGTGCCAGCAGTGAATCAAAGAAGGGCTCTGGAAACACCATATATTTT,CASSESKKGSGNTIYF
TRBJ2-7,TRBV20-1,.,.,TGCAGTGCTAGAGATGGGACCGCCCCTTCCTACGAGCAGTACTTC,CSARDGTAPSYEQYF
TRBJ2-1,TRBV15,TRBD2,few,TGTGCCACCAGCCCCCAGCGGGACTACAATGAGCAGTTCTTC,CATSPQRDYNEQFF
TRBJ2-1,TRBV5-1,TRBD1,.,TGCGCCAGCAGCTTCCGGGACAGAGAGTACAATGAGCAGTTCTTC,CASSFRDREYNEQFF
TRBJ2-5,TRBV18,TRBD2,.,TGTGCCAGCAGACGGACTAGCGATCGGGAGACCCAGTACTTC,CASRRTSDRETQYF
TRBJ2-5,TRBV10-3,TRBD2,.,TGTGCCATCACCGAAGATGGGACTAGCTCTGAGACCCAGTACTTC,CAITEDGTSSETQYF
TRBJ1-2,TRBV12-3/TRBV12-4,.,.,TGTGCCAGCAGCCGGGAGACCGGGTCGGGGTATGGCTACACCTTC,CASSRETGSGYGYTF
TRBJ2-7,TRBV7-8,.,few,TGTGCCAGCAGCTTAGACGGTGTAGGCTACGAGCAGTACTTC,CASSLDGVGYEQYF
TRBJ2-5,TRBV24-1,TRBD1,.,TGTGCCACCAGTGTCAGGGGGTACCAAGAGACCCAGTACTTC,CATSVRGYQETQYF
TRBJ2-7,TRBV27,TRBD2,.,TGTGCCAGCAGTTTATGGGCGGAGGGAAGACTAGCGGAAGCCTACGAGCAGTACTTC,CASSLWAEGRLAEAYEQYF
TRBJ1-1,TRBV5-1,TRBD1,few,TGCGCCAGCAGCTTGGGGGACAGAAGAACTAACACTGAAGCTTTCTTT,CASSLGDRRTNTEAFF
TRBJ1-1,TRBV14,.,few,TGTGCCAGCAGCCCTGTAACGGGGGGCGGCACTGAAGCTTTCTTT,CASSPVTGGGTEAFF
TRBJ1-6,TRBV20-1,.,.,TGCAGTGCTACCACAGGGCATAATTCACCCCTCCACTTT,CSATTGHNSPLHF
TRBJ2-2,TRBV4-2,TRBD2,few,TGTGCCAGCAGCCGACGGAGTACTAGCGGGGTCGACGGGGAGCTGTTTTTT,CASSRRSTSGVDGELFF
TRBJ1-6,TRBV5-1,.,.,TGCGCCAGCAGCTTGGACGGGGAAGGTTCACCCCTCCACTTT,CASSLDGEGSPLHF
TRBJ2-5,TRBV4-1,TRBD1,few,TGCGCCAGCAGCCAAGTTGACAGGGACGAGACCCAGTACTTC,CASSQVDRDETQYF
TRBJ2-2,TRBV20-1,TRBD2,.,TGCAGTGTCCCGAACCTAGCGGGAGCCGCCGGGGAGCTGTTTTTT,CSVPNLAGAAGELFF
TRBJ2-7,TRBV20-1,.,.,TGCAGTGCTTGGGACGTAACCAACGAGCAGTACTTC,CSAWDVTNEQYF
TRBJ2-7,TRBV12-3/TRBV12-4,.,.,TGTGCCAGCAGTTTTAGGGCAGGGGCGAGGGAGCAGTACTTC,CASSFRAGAREQYF
TRBJ1-4,TRBV5-6,.,.,TGTGCCAGCACCGTCCGGGCCAAAAATGAAAAACTGTTTTTT,CASTVRAKNEKLFF
TRBJ1-2,TRBV20-1,TRBD1,few,TGCAGTGCCGAGACAGGGGCTAACTATGGCTACACCTTC,CSAETGANYGYTF
TRBJ2-3,TRBV27,.,few,TGTGCCAGCAGTCTCCCACTAGGAGATACGCAGTATTTT,CASSLPLGDTQYF
TRBJ2-6,TRBV20-1,.,.,TGCAGTGCTAGTTACGGATACTCTGGGGCCAACGTCCTGACTTTC,CSASYGYSGANVLTF
TRBJ2-5,TRBV15,TRBD1,.,TGTGCCACCAGCAGTTCCGAAATACAGGGGGAGACCCAGTACTTC,CATSSSEIQGETQYF
TRBJ1-1,TRBV20-1,.,few,TGCAGTGCTAGGAGGGAACTCGCCGCGAACACTGAAGCTTTCTTT,CSARRELAANTEAFF